This is a list of T cell receptor beta chains from one sample in a study of Graves' ophthalmopathy and Graves' hyperthyroidism. TCRdb re-analysed the multiplex PCR reads in MiXCR, keeping a single row per CDR3 protein. The sample has over a million distinct CDR3 sequences, about 36% seen once. Sequenced sample: peripheral blood or thyroid tissue (not recorded which). The receptors stem from an adult man with Graves' hyperthyroidism. Both conserved end residues are part of each CDR3. The order of the fields is J gene, V gene, D gene, clone size, CDR3 protein, CDR3 DNA. D genes are given only for firm matches. The listing skips clone size in some rows; elsewhere it reads once, few, many or a size class.

TRBJ2-5 | TRBV7-2 | - | - | CASSQDFSVFQETQYF | TGTGCCAGCAGCCAAGATTTTTCGGTGTTCCAAGAGACCCAGTACTTC
TRBJ2-2 | TRBV7-8 | TRBD1 | many | CASSPYPLRDRGGELFF | TGTGCCAGCAGCCCATACCCTCTCCGGGACAGGGGCGGGGAGCTGTTTTTT
TRBJ2-2 | TRBV20-1 | TRBD2 | - | CSARREGLKLDTGELFF | TGCAGTGCTAGGCGGGAGGGCCTTAAACTGGACACCGGGGAGCTGTTTTTT
TRBJ2-6 | TRBV2 | - | many | CTSSSISLGANVLTF | TGTACCAGCAGTAGTATTTCCTTGGGGGCCAACGTCCTGACTTTC
TRBJ1-3 | TRBV12-3/TRBV12-4 | - | - | CASSLGEGRSGNTIYF | TGTGCCAGCAGTTTAGGTGAGGGCCGCTCTGGAAACACCATATATTTT
TRBJ1-2 | TRBV29-1 | TRBD1 | many | CSVDAWTGTESNYGYTF | TGCAGCGTTGATGCCTGGACCGGGACAGAAAGTAACTATGGCTACACCTTC
TRBJ2-7 | TRBV9 | - | - | CASSAGTLLSYEQYF | TGTGCCAGCAGCGCCGGGACGCTGCTAAGCTACGAGCAGTACTTC
TRBJ1-4 | TRBV7-9 | - | - | CASTQGTREKLFF | TGTGCCAGCACCCAGGGGACACGCGAAAAACTGTTTTTT
TRBJ1-5 | TRBV20-1 | - | many | CSARRTNQPQHF | TGCAGTGCTCGCCGAACCAATCAGCCCCAGCATTTT
TRBJ2-2 | TRBV7-3 | TRBD1 | few | CASSFGQAGELFF | TGTGCCAGCAGCTTCGGACAGGCCGGGGAGCTGTTTTTT
TRBJ2-3 | TRBV7-2 | - | - | CASSPRWDTQYF | TGTGCCAGCAGCCCCCGGTGGGATACGCAGTATTTT
TRBJ1-3 | TRBV19 | - | few | CASALSSGNTIYF | TGTGCCAGCGCACTAAGCTCTGGAAACACCATATATTTT
TRBJ1-5 | TRBV20-1 | TRBD1 | - | CSARRGQGSSQPQHF | TGCAGTGCTAGAAGGGGACAGGGTAGTAGTCAGCCCCAGCATTTT
TRBJ1-6 | TRBV4-3 | - | many | CASSQVGAGIPSPLHF | TGCGCCAGCAGCCAAGTAGGGGCAGGGATCCCTTCACCCCTCCACTTT
TRBJ2-2 | TRBV7-3 | TRBD1 | - | CASSLPRQGSNTGELFF | TGCGCCAGCAGCCTTCCCCGACAGGGATCGAACACCGGGGAGCTGTTTTTT
TRBJ1-5 | TRBV7-9 | - | many | CASSPVPAGPQHF | TGTGCCAGCAGCCCCGTTCCGGCGGGGCCCCAGCATTTT
TRBJ1-1 | TRBV12-3/TRBV12-4 | - | once | CASSGSDRGTEAFF | TGTGCCAGCAGTGGATCGGACCGGGGCACTGAAGCTTTCTTT
TRBJ2-2 | TRBV6-5 | - | few | CASSYSYGELFF | TGTGCCAGCAGTTACTCTTACGGGGAGCTGTTTTTT
TRBJ1-1 | TRBV7-9 | - | many | CASSAPGGSNEAFF | TGTGCCAGCAGCGCTCCGGGAGGGTCGAATGAAGCTTTCTTT
TRBJ1-6 | TRBV10-3 | - | few | CASSAREVDSPLHF | TGTGCCAGCAGTGCAAGGGAGGTGGATTCACCCCTCCACTTT
TRBJ1-1 | TRBV2 | - | few | CASSEYYRNTEAFF | TGTGCCAGCAGTGAATATTACCGGAACACTGAAGCTTTCTTT
TRBJ1-6 | TRBV9 | TRBD1 | many | CASRGDSQNSPLHF | TGTGCCAGCAGGGGGGACAGCCAAAATTCACCCCTCCACTTT
TRBJ1-5 | TRBV9 | - | many | CASSVDAGNQPQHF | TGTGCCAGCAGCGTAGACGCCGGCAATCAGCCCCAGCATTTT
TRBJ1-2 | TRBV20-1 | - | - | CSARRRDDGYTF | TGCAGTGCTAGACGTCGCGATGATGGCTACACCTTC
TRBJ1-4 | TRBV6-6 | - | - | CASSYGDPPEEKLFF | TGTGCCAGCAGTTACGGGGACCCCCCGGAGGAAAAACTGTTTTTT
TRBJ1-2 | TRBV25-1 | TRBD1 | few | CASSETRTGGENGYTF | TGTGCCAGCAGTGAGACTAGGACAGGGGGCGAGAATGGCTACACCTTC
TRBJ1-1 | TRBV6-1 | TRBD1 | few | CASSVTGSEAFF | TGTGCCAGCAGTGTGACAGGGAGTGAAGCTTTCTTT
TRBJ2-7 | TRBV20-1 | TRBD2 | many | CSALLAGPIEQYF | TGCAGTGCCTTACTAGCGGGTCCGATCGAGCAGTACTTC
TRBJ2-7 | TRBV3-1 | TRBD2 | few | CASSQGTSGPSSYEQYF | TGTGCCAGCAGCCAAGGGACTAGCGGGCCGAGCTCCTACGAGCAGTACTTC
TRBJ2-7 | TRBV7-9 | TRBD1 | - | CASSYPPRGTQDYRGSYEQYF | TGTGCCAGCAGTTACCCCCCGCGCGGAACTCAAGATTACAGGGGCTCCTACGAGCAGTACTTC
TRBJ2-5 | TRBV5-1 | - | few | CASSFTRVEETQYF | TGCGCCAGCAGTTTTACGAGGGTGGAGGAGACCCAGTACTTC
TRBJ2-7 | TRBV6-6 | TRBD2 | - | CASRPSSHLLAGDSYEQYF | TGTGCCAGCAGACCTAGTTCCCACTTACTAGCGGGAGACTCCTACGAGCAGTACTTC
TRBJ1-2 | TRBV7-2 | - | many | CASSFRQVNYGYTF | TGTGCCAGCAGCTTCCGCCAGGTTAACTATGGCTACACCTTC
TRBJ2-2 | TRBV19 | - | - | CASRVIGPGELFF | TGTGCCAGTAGAGTCATCGGGCCCGGGGAGCTGTTTTTT
TRBJ2-2 | TRBV11-2 | - | few | CASRLSGTGELFF | TGTGCCAGCAGACTCTCAGGGACCGGGGAGCTGTTTTTT
TRBJ1-5 | TRBV14 | TRBD1 | many | CASSSWTGQPQHF | TGTGCCAGCAGCTCCTGGACAGGACAGCCCCAGCATTTT
TRBJ2-7 | TRBV5-5 | TRBD2 | once | CASSLGGLAVTYEQYF | TGTGCCAGCAGCTTGGGGGGACTAGCGGTAACCTACGAGCAGTACTTC
TRBJ2-7 | TRBV7-2 | TRBD1 | few | CASRTRQGSYEQYF | TGTGCCAGCAGAACAAGACAGGGCTCCTACGAGCAGTACTTC
TRBJ1-1 | TRBV30 | - | few | CAWNGVTEAFF | TGTGCCTGGAATGGGGTGACTGAAGCTTTCTTT
TRBJ1-5 | TRBV6-2/TRBV6-3 | - | few | CASSIFWGSGNQPQHF | TGTGCCAGCAGTATCTTCTGGGGGAGTGGCAATCAGCCCCAGCATTTT
TRBJ2-7 | TRBV14 | - | few | CASSQGRTPYEQYF | TGTGCCAGCAGCCAAGGAAGAACACCTTACGAGCAGTACTTC
TRBJ2-7 | TRBV10-1 | TRBD2 | many | CASSEGTSRTYEQYF | TGCGCCAGCAGTGAGGGGACTAGCCGAACCTACGAGCAGTACTTC
TRBJ2-7 | TRBV4-3 | - | few | CASSQEQISYEQYF | TGCGCCAGCAGCCAAGAACAAATCTCCTACGAGCAGTACTTC
TRBJ1-1 | TRBV7-9 | - | - | CASSPPLLNTEAFF | TGTGCCAGCAGCCCCCCTCTCTTGAACACTGAAGCTTTCTTT
TRBJ2-6 | TRBV14 | - | many | CASSQRRAASGANVLTF | TGTGCCAGCAGCCAAAGAAGGGCAGCCTCTGGGGCCAACGTCCTGACTTTC
TRBJ1-1 | TRBV6-5 | TRBD1 | few | CATTDRDTEAFF | TGTGCCACCACCGACAGGGACACTGAAGCTTTCTTT
TRBJ2-7 | TRBV9 | - | few | CASSVGTASNYEQYF | TGTGCCAGCAGCGTAGGTACGGCGAGCAACTACGAGCAGTACTTC
TRBJ2-5 | TRBV7-2 | - | many | CASSFRQERGETQYF | TGTGCCAGCAGCTTCAGACAGGAGAGGGGAGAGACCCAGTACTTC
TRBJ2-2 | TRBV7-8 | - | many | CASSLTPPTGELFF | TGTGCCAGCAGCTTAACTCCACCCACCGGGGAGCTGTTTTTT
TRBJ1-5 | TRBV29-1 | TRBD1 | - | CSVRTGGAGTQHF | TGCAGCGTTCGGACAGGGGGGGCAGGGACCCAGCATTTT
TRBJ2-5 | TRBV28 | - | few | CASSPGAGGGDF | TGTGCCAGCAGTCCGGGGGCGGGCGGCGGGGACTTC
TRBJ1-2 | TRBV20-1 | - | few | CSARDFAGLGYGYTF | TGCAGTGCTAGAGATTTTGCAGGTCTTGGCTATGGCTACACCTTC
TRBJ2-7 | TRBV7-2 | - | - | CASSLYGRGDYEQYF | TGTGCCAGCAGCTTATATGGCAGGGGGGATTACGAGCAGTACTTC
TRBJ1-4 | TRBV4-1 | - | few | CASSLQGWNEKLFF | TGCGCCAGCAGCCTACAGGGTTGGAATGAAAAACTGTTTTTT
TRBJ2-7 | TRBV11-2 | - | few | CASRPPGRGVYEQYF | TGTGCCAGCAGACCCCCCGGCAGGGGGGTATACGAGCAGTACTTC